These T cell receptor beta chains were read from a single sample in a study of T cells in Graves' hyperthyroidism and ophthalmopathy. TCRdb ran MiXCR on the multiplex PCR reads and lists one entry per CDR3 protein. Of hundreds of thousands of distinct CDR3 sequences listed, roughly a sixth were seen once; the top ten hold roughly 18%. Sequenced sample: blood. Receptors were obtained from a woman aged 18-30 years with Graves' ophthalmopathy. Each CDR3 is given with its conserved first and last residue. D genes are given only for firm matches. Only part of the rows carry a size: once, few, many, or a class if the clone is expanded.

TGTGCCAGCAGCTTAGGGGTGACGGGGCAAGAGACCCAGTACTTC	CASSLGVTGQETQYF	NA	few	TRBV11-3	TRBJ2-5
TGTGCCAGCAGTCCCGACGGGACAGGGTACAATCAGCCCCAGCATTTT	CASSPDGTGYNQPQHF	TRBD1	few	TRBV7-2	TRBJ1-5
TGTGCCAGCAGTTACTACCTTGGACAGAACACTGAAGCTTTCTTT	CASSYYLGQNTEAFF	NA	many	TRBV5-6	TRBJ1-1
TGTGCCATCAGTGAGCCGGATAACCCAGGGGGCTCGGGAAACACCATATATTTT	CAISEPDNPGGSGNTIYF	TRBD1	NA	TRBV10-3	TRBJ1-3
TGTGCCAGCAGCTTAGAGCGGACAGGGGGGTTCTACAATCAGCCCCAGCATTTT	CASSLERTGGFYNQPQHF	TRBD1	NA	TRBV7-8	TRBJ1-5
TGTGCCAGCAGCCCAAGGATCAACACTGAAGCTTTCTTT	CASSPRINTEAFF	NA	many	TRBV9	TRBJ1-1
TGTGCCAGTAGATTGAGGGGCTATGGCACTGAAGCTTTCTTT	CASRLRGYGTEAFF	NA	NA	TRBV19	TRBJ1-1
TGTGCCAGCAGCTTAGCAGACGCCGGGACAGTCTTAATCTGGAACTACGAGCAGTACTTC	CASSLADAGTVLIWNYEQYF	TRBD1	many	TRBV7-9	TRBJ2-7
TGTGCCAGTCGAGAGAGCGGGAGTTGGGACAATGAGCAGTTCTTC	CASRESGSWDNEQFF	TRBD2	few	TRBV19	TRBJ2-1
TGTGCCAGTAGACAGGGGCCCTTATATAGCAATCAGCCCCAGCATTTT	CASRQGPLYSNQPQHF	TRBD1	NA	TRBV19	TRBJ1-5
TGTGCCAGCAGGGGACTAGCGGGAGCTACCATTCAGTACTTC	CASRGLAGATIQYF	TRBD2	many	TRBV28	TRBJ2-4
TGTGCCAGCAGCCAAGATGCAGGAATCGGCTATGGCTACACCTTC	CASSQDAGIGYGYTF	NA	many	TRBV3-1	TRBJ1-2
TGTGCCAGCAGTGACTCAGGGGTGATGAATCAGCCCCAGCATTTT	CASSDSGVMNQPQHF	NA	many	TRBV2	TRBJ1-5
TGCAGTGCTTTACCCGGGACTAGCGGGGGAATATTCACAGATACGCAGTATTTT	CSALPGTSGGIFTDTQYF	TRBD2	many	TRBV20-1	TRBJ2-3
TGTGCCTTGGGGAGCAGCCAGGTTTCCGACACAGATACGCAGTATTTT	CALGSSQVSDTDTQYF	NA	many	TRBV30	TRBJ2-3
TGTGCCACCAGGGTATTTCGGGACGGCTACACCTTC	CATRVFRDGYTF	NA	NA	TRBV6-7	TRBJ1-2
TGCGCCAGCAGCTTGGAGCACAGTTCTAATTCACCCCTCCACTTT	CASSLEHSSNSPLHF	NA	NA	TRBV5-1	TRBJ1-6
TGTGCCAGCAGTATTTTAAACAGGGGGGATTCGTATGGCTACACCTTC	CASSILNRGDSYGYTF	TRBD1	NA	TRBV2	TRBJ1-2
TGCAGTGCTAGTCCCGACACCATCTCTGGAAACACCATATATTTT	CSASPDTISGNTIYF	NA	NA	TRBV20-1	TRBJ1-3
TGTGCCAGTAGTGGGGCCAAGAACATGAACACTGAAGCTTTCTTT	CASSGAKNMNTEAFF	NA	NA	TRBV19	TRBJ1-1
TGTGCCATCGCGACTAGCGGGGGTCCGGGGGATACGCAGTATTTT	CAIATSGGPGDTQYF	TRBD2	many	TRBV10-3	TRBJ2-3
TGTGCCACCTCCAATAGTATGGAGGAAAAACTGTTTTTT	CATSNSMEEKLFF	NA	few	TRBV10-3	TRBJ1-4
TGTGCCAGCAGCTTATTACCAGGGCGGGAGGACTACAATGAGCAGTTCTTC	CASSLLPGREDYNEQFF	TRBD2	few	TRBV7-8	TRBJ2-1
TGTGCCAGTAGCCGGGACAGTTACACTGAAGCTTTCTTT	CASSRDSYTEAFF	TRBD1	few	TRBV19	TRBJ1-1
TGTGCCAGCAGACAAGGGCACTCTGGGGCCAACGTCCTGACTTTC	CASRQGHSGANVLTF	NA	NA	TRBV6-1	TRBJ2-6
TGTGCTAGTGGTTTGGTAATCTCCGCCCACACAGATACGCAGTATTTT	CASGLVISAHTDTQYF	NA	many	TRBV12-5	TRBJ2-3
TGCAGAGCACCAGCGGGGTACACAGATACGCAGTATTTT	CRAPAGYTDTQYF	TRBD2	many	TRBV20-1	TRBJ2-3
TGCGCCAGCAGCCCCACGGCGTTCGGCAGACAAAACATTCAGTACTTC	CASSPTAFGRQNIQYF	NA	few	TRBV4-1	TRBJ2-4
TGTGCCAGCAGCTCATCTTCCCCCGCGCTAGGGCGCGGCTACACCTTC	CASSSSSPALGRGYTF	NA	many	TRBV7-8	TRBJ1-2
TGCGCCAGCAGCCAAGCCCCGGGCCAAGAGACCCAGTACTTC	CASSQAPGQETQYF	NA	few	TRBV4-1	TRBJ2-5
TGTGCCAGCAGCGCATGGACAGAGAACACTGAAGCTTTCTTT	CASSAWTENTEAFF	NA	many	TRBV11-2	TRBJ1-1
TGTGCCACCAGTGACTTTAGCGGGGGACCTACGCAGTATTTT	CATSDFSGGPTQYF	TRBD2	NA	TRBV24-1	TRBJ2-3
TGTGCCAGCAGTTCGGGGACTAGCGGGAGAGCGGTCTACGAGCAGTACTTC	CASSSGTSGRAVYEQYF	TRBD2	once	TRBV12-3/TRBV12-4	TRBJ2-7
TGTGCCAGCAGCCAAGATCGGGCCACCGGGGAGCTGTTTTTT	CASSQDRATGELFF	NA	NA	TRBV14	TRBJ2-2
TGTGCCAGCAGCTTAGAAAAGCCCTCTGGGGCCAACGTCCTGACTTTC	CASSLEKPSGANVLTF	NA	few	TRBV7-9	TRBJ2-6
TGTGCCACCAGCGGGCGAGTGGGGGTCGGCACAGATACGCAGTATTTT	CATSGRVGVGTDTQYF	NA	few	TRBV15	TRBJ2-3
TGTGCCAGCAGTTTGGACCGGCGAACCGCTGAAGCTTTCTTT	CASSLDRRTAEAFF	NA	NA	TRBV12-3/TRBV12-4	TRBJ1-1
TGTGCCAGCAGCTTAGAACTAGCGACGAACACCGGGGAGCTGTTTTTT	CASSLELATNTGELFF	TRBD2	many	TRBV11-2	TRBJ2-2
TGTGCCAGCAGCCCTCGGCACAAAGAGCTTGACACTGAAGCTTTCTTT	CASSPRHKELDTEAFF	NA	many	TRBV7-2	TRBJ1-1
TGTGCCAGCAGTGAAGACAGGGACAGGAGAAACGTTGGAGCTTTCTTT	CASSEDRDRRNVGAFF	TRBD1	many	TRBV6-1	TRBJ1-1
TGCAGCGTTGAATGGCAGACTAACTATGGCTACACCTTC	CSVEWQTNYGYTF	NA	few	TRBV29-1	TRBJ1-2
TGTGCCAGCAGTGAAGTCTTGAGCAATCAGCCCCAGCATTTT	CASSEVLSNQPQHF	NA	many	TRBV6-1	TRBJ1-5
TGTGCCTGGAGTGTAGGGGCAGCAGCCTACGAGCAGTACTTC	CAWSVGAAAYEQYF	NA	many	TRBV30	TRBJ2-7
TGTGCCAGTAGTGTCGGACAGGGGGTCTACGAGCAGTACTTC	CASSVGQGVYEQYF	TRBD1	NA	TRBV19	TRBJ2-7
TGTGCCAGTAGTGTGGACAGGGCCTACAATGAGCAGTTCTTC	CASSVDRAYNEQFF	TRBD1	NA	TRBV19	TRBJ2-1
TGTGCCAGCAGCCAAGACTATCGGACAGGATACAATCAGCCCCAGCATTTT	CASSQDYRTGYNQPQHF	NA	NA	TRBV3-2	TRBJ1-5
TGTGCCAGCAGCCAAGATGGAAGTGGGAGAGGGAATGAGCAGTTCTTC	CASSQDGSGRGNEQFF	NA	NA	TRBV4-2	TRBJ2-1
TGCGCCAGCAGCTCCGGACTAGCGGGTTTAATGGCCAAAAACATTCAGTACTTC	CASSSGLAGLMAKNIQYF	TRBD2	NA	TRBV5-1	TRBJ2-4
TGCGCCAGCAGCCAAGAGTATCTAGGAGGAGTCAATGAGCAGTTCTTC	CASSQEYLGGVNEQFF	NA	NA	TRBV4-1	TRBJ2-1
TGTGCCTGGAGTGTATTTCTGGTAGCGGGCAGCGGGGGGGGGTCAGATACGCAGTATTTT	CAWSVFLVAGSGGGSDTQYF	TRBD2	few	TRBV30	TRBJ2-3
TGCGCCAGCAGCCTTTACGGGACTAGCGGGCCTTACAATGAGCAGTTCTTC	CASSLYGTSGPYNEQFF	TRBD2	NA	TRBV4-1	TRBJ2-1
TGCAGTGCCAGGGACAGCTCTGGAAACACCATATATTTT	CSARDSSGNTIYF	TRBD1	few	TRBV20-1	TRBJ1-3